This T cell receptor beta chain originates from a study of cytomegalovirus exposure and HLA in healthy donors. Study details: When 398 donors were genotyped, about 80% of them were found to fall in the Caucasian-associated ancestry cluster.

Primers: 60 Vbeta forward and 13 Jbeta reverse. The data were produced by immunoSEQ multiplex PCR, yet TCRdb's version contains in-frame clones alone and is incomplete. The sample lists 150,000 to 200,000 clones, about three quarters occurring once. Between the trimmed V and J ends, which lost 1 base and 4 bases, there was a span of 17 bases. CDR1 and CDR2 (germline): GTSNPN, SVGIG (reference sequence). The CDR3 is 16 residues long. The TCR sequence derives from a woman between 40 and 55 years old in good health and CMV-seronegative. The chain links TRBV30 to TRBJ2-1; D is perhaps TRBD1 (5 bases). Sequenced material: PBMCs. CDR3 DNA: TGTGCCTGGAGTGCGGCAGGGAAGGGGCAATACAATGAGCAGTTCTTC. It codes for CAWSAAGKGQYNEQFF. Using reference TRBV30 and TRBJ2-1 for the parts outside the CDR3, the full variable domain is SQTIHQWPATLVQPVGSPLSLECTVEGTSNPNLYWYRQAAGRGLQLLFYSVGIGQISSEVPQNLSASRPQDRQFILSSKKLLLSDSGFYLCAWSAAGKGQYNEQFFGPGTRLTVL.